The 22 T cell receptor beta chains listed next were all sequenced from one sample in a study of shared clonotypes between healthy human individuals. The assay was immunoSEQ multiplex PCR, and TCRdb's table has in-frame clones only and misses some. The sample holds 950,000 to 1,200,000 clones, 60% to 85% seen once. Sequencing was performed on memory CD4+ T cells from PBMCs. As for subset: CD45RA-negative fraction. These receptors originate from a man aged 18 to 35 in good health. Some clones in this sample may be carry-over from other donors' samples.

V is TRBV7-3 and J is TRBJ2-3; possible D gene TRBD1, 5 bases. This CDR3 comprises 14 residues. Trimming cost V 2 bases and J 3 bases, with 9 bases left between them. CDR1 and CDR2 (germline): SGHTA, FQGTGA. The CDR3 DNA sequence: TGTGCCAGCAGCTTAGATTCAGGGACAGATACGCAGTATTTT. Protein sequence: CASSLDSGTDTQYF.

This sequence joins TRBV6-5 and TRBJ2-1; D might be TRBD2 (5 bases). The V gene lost 0 bases and the J gene lost 1 base, with 7 bases spanning the gap. CDR3 size: 15 residues. Germline V gene sequence: CDR1 MNHEY, CDR2 SVGAGI. The CDR3 region is CASSYSPGSYNEQFF. CDR3 in DNA: TGTGCCAGCAGTTACTCTCCGGGGTCCTACAATGAGCAGTTCTTC.

The chain combines TRBV19 with TRBJ2-7, with 10 nucleotides matching TRBD1. Germline V gene sequence: CDR1 LNHDA, CDR2 SQIVND (reference sequence). The trim removed 5 bases at V and 3 bases at J, leaving 7 bases unmatched. The CDR3 totals 15 residues. The DNA of the CDR3 is TGTGCCAGTAGTCCCGGGACAGGGGTCCTCTACGAGCAGTACTTC. This gives the protein CASSPGTGVLYEQYF. The variable domain in full, with the rest retrieved from reference TRBV19 and TRBJ2-7, is DGGITQSPKYLFRKEGQNVTLSCEQNLNHDAMYWYRQDPGQGLRLIYYSQIVNDFQKGDIAEGYSVSREKKESFPLTVTSAQKNPTAFYLCASSPGTGVLYEQYFGPGTRLTVT.

This clone has a handful of counts. The J gene is TRBJ1-2, the V gene TRBV28; no firm D call. The CDR3 sequence is 14 residues long. Germline V gene sequence: CDR1 MDHEN, CDR2 SYDVKM. Trimming took off 9 bases at V and 0 bases at J, with 14 bases between the two ends. The DNA of the CDR3 is TGTGCCAGTACCGTTCCCCCAGCTAACTATGGCTACACCTTC. It specifies CASTVPPANYGYTF.

The chain recombines TRBV25-1 with TRBJ2-3; the match to TRBD2 covers 7 bases. From germline, CDR1 is MGHDK and CDR2 SYGVNS. V shed 6 bases, J shed 5 bases, and the junction held 8 bases outside the gene matches. This CDR3 has 14 residues. The CDR3 protein is CASRPSGTIDTQYF. CDR3 sequence (DNA): TGTGCCAGCAGACCTAGCGGAACCATAGATACGCAGTATTTT. Full variable domain (remainder filled in from reference TRBV25-1 and TRBJ2-3): EADIYQTPRYLVIGTGKKITLECSQTMGHDKMYWYQQDPGMELHLIHYSYGVNSTEKGDLSSESTVSRIRTEHFPLTLESARPSHTSQYLCASRPSGTIDTQYFGPGTRLTVL.

In its sample, this clone was seen a few times. The chain links TRBV27 to TRBJ2-5; D is ambiguous. This CDR3 region has 10 residues. V was cut by 4 bases and J by 6 bases, with 3 bases left in between. Germline CDR1 reads MNHEY; CDR2 reads SMNVEV (reference sequence). The chain's CDR3 is CASSSKTQYF. DNA of the CDR3: TGTGCCAGCAGTTCAAAGACCCAGTACTTC.

V and J are TRBV11-2 and TRBJ1-4; weak D call: TRBD1 (6 bases). The V gene lost 3 bases and the J gene lost 8 bases, with 16 bases spanning the gap. The CDR3 length is 15 residues. Germline CDR1 reads SGHAT; CDR2 reads FQNNGV. DNA of the CDR3: TGTGCCAGCAGCTTTGTGGGGGGCAGAGGGGAAAAACTGTTTTTT. Translated: CASSFVGGRGEKLFF.

The chain has TRBV7-2 and TRBJ2-2; D gene ambiguous. V lost 5 bases to trimming and J lost 1 base, with 11 bases between them. Germline CDR1 reads SGHTA; CDR2 reads FQGNSA. This CDR3 is built from 15 residues. DNA of the CDR3: TGTGCCAGCAGCCCCGGGTCGGGGAACACCGGGGAGCTGTTTTTT. Residues: CASSPGSGNTGELFF.

This chain links TRBV18 with TRBJ1-2; D gene unclear. The CDR3 has 14 amino acids. Germline V gene data show CDR1 as KGHSH and CDR2 as LQKENI. The V end was cut by 6 bases, the J end by 10 bases, with 21 bases between. In DNA, the CDR3 is TGTGCCAGCTCCCAACGTTGGCCGCCCGAACTCTACACCTTC. It codes for CASSQRWPPELYTF.

Remarks on this clone: The same CDR3 arises from other DNA sequences in this sample as well. The gene calls are TRBV9 and TRBJ2-1; 9 positions match TRBD1. Looked up from germline, CDR1 is SGDLS and CDR2 is YYNGEE. This CDR3 spans 15 amino acids. The J segment lost 4 bases and the V segment lost 3 bases, leaving 5 bases of the junction unmatched. The CDR3 sequence is CASSAAGTGYNEQFF. The CDR3 coding sequence is TGTGCCAGCAGCGCGGCGGGGACAGGGTACAATGAGCAGTTCTTC.

The gene calls are TRBV2 and TRBJ2-5, with 7 bases identical to TRBD1. CDR1 is SNHLY, CDR2 FYNNEI, per germline. The junction had 6 bases not matched to a gene; V was cut back by 9 bases and J by 5 bases. This CDR3 is 12 amino acids long. The CDR3 DNA follows: TGTGCCAGTACAGGGGAGCGTGAGACCCAGTACTTC. Encoded protein: CASTGERETQYF. Complete variable domain (other parts from reference TRBV2 and TRBJ2-5): EPEVTQTPSHQVTQMGQEVILRCVPISNHLYFYWYRQILGQKVEFLVSFYNNEISEKSEIFDDQFSVERPDGSNFTLKIRSTKLEDSAMYFCASTGERETQYFGPGTRLLVL.

The chain recombines TRBV5-1 with TRBJ2-7; a weak D match, TRBD1 (6 bases). The germline V and J ends were trimmed by 4 bases and 0 bases, with 14 bases remaining between them. The V gene's germline CDR1 is SGHRS and CDR2 YFSETQ. The CDR3 totals 15 residues. In nucleotides, the CDR3 is TGCGCCAGCAGCCCAAACCAGGGGAACTCCTACGAGCAGTACTTC. Amino acids: CASSPNQGNSYEQYF.

The J gene is TRBJ2-5, the V gene TRBV7-3; D unresolved. V lost 5 bases, J lost 0 bases, and 7 bases lay in between. This CDR3 comprises 13 residues. Germline V gives CDR1 SGHTA, CDR2 FQGTGA. The CDR3 DNA follows: TGTGCCAGCAGCGCCCGAAACCAAGAGACCCAGTACTTC. It encodes CASSARNQETQYF.

This clone was counted only a few times. Other DNA sequences from this sample encode an identical CDR3 as well. The chain links TRBV18 to TRBJ1-1; TRBD1 might be the D (6 bases). V lost 3 bases to trimming and J lost 5 bases, with 13 bases between them. Germline CDR1 KGHSH, CDR2 LQKENI. The CDR3 has 14 residues. The CDR3: CASSPKQGGTEAFF. For the CDR3, the DNA is TGTGCCAGCTCACCGAAACAGGGTGGGACTGAAGCTTTCTTT. Full variable domain (missing parts from reference TRBV18 and TRBJ1-1): NAGVMQNPRHLVRRRGQEARLRCSPMKGHSHVYWYRQLPEEGLKFMVYLQKENIIDESGMPKERFSAEFPKEGPSILRIQQVVRGDSAAYFCASSPKQGGTEAFFGQGTRLTVV.

The chain uses TRBV6-5 and TRBJ2-7, with D hard to call. CDR3 size: 14 residues. V was trimmed by 2 bases and J by 4 bases, leaving 12 bases between them. Germline V CDR1 and CDR2: MNHEY, SVGAGI. The CDR3 is CASSYAPWGYEQYF. The CDR3 DNA reads TGTGCCAGCAGTTACGCCCCGTGGGGATACGAGCAGTACTTC.

The chain carries TRBV2 and TRBJ2-5; D perhaps matches TRBD2 (5 bases). CDR3 length equals 14 residues. CDR1 and CDR2 (germline): SNHLY, FYNNEI. Trimming removed 6 bases from V and 4 bases from J, with 15 bases in between. Here the CDR3 DNA reads TGTGCCAGCAGACCGAGCCAAAGCGGAGAGACCCAGTACTTC. Translation gives CASRPSQSGETQYF.

The chain couples TRBV19 to TRBJ2-3; tentatively, D is TRBD1 or TRBD2 (5 bases each). The length of the CDR3 is 13 residues. The germline gives CDR1 LNHDA, CDR2 SQIVND (reference sequence). Trimming stripped 5 bases from V and 6 bases from J, with 12 bases between. The CDR3 loop reads CASSSRGTDTQYF. CDR3 nucleotide sequence: TGTGCCAGTAGTTCCCGAGGGACCGATACGCAGTATTTT.

This clone appeared once. The J gene is TRBJ2-5, the V gene TRBV6-5; 7 bases align to TRBD1. The J call may not be correct, given that the DNA end is closer to TRBJ2-7. Germline CDR1 is MNHEY and CDR2 is SVGAGI. The CDR3 is 14 amino acids. The CDR3 reads CASRMGDSYYEQYF. The CDR3 coding sequence is TGTGCCAGCAGGATGGGGGACAGCTACTACGAGCAGTACTTC.

The chain uses TRBV20-1 and TRBJ2-1; no firm D call. The CDR3 length is 11 residues. With 5 bases removed from V and 8 bases from J, the gap between germline ends came to 10 bases. The germline CDR1 and CDR2 sequences are DFQATT and SNEGSKA (reference sequence). CDR3 sequence: CSAARSHEQFF. The CDR3 DNA reads as TGCAGTGCTGCGAGGAGCCATGAGCAGTTCTTC.

This rearrangement joins TRBV5-1 to TRBJ2-5; D could derive from TRBD1 or TRBD2 (6 bases each). Looked up from germline, CDR1 is SGHRS and CDR2 is YFSETQ. The CDR3 totals 14 residues. V dropped 4 bases and J dropped 5 bases, with 15 bases sitting between them. The CDR3 sequence is CASSPVRGRETQYF. The CDR3 coding sequence is TGCGCCAGCAGCCCGGTCCGGGGGCGGGAGACCCAGTACTTC.

The rearrangement links TRBV9 to TRBJ1-2; no definite D call. CDR1 is SGDLS, CDR2 YYNGEE, per germline. The V end lost 0 bases, the J end lost 9 bases, and 12 bases lay between the germline ends. The CDR3 is 13 residues long. The CDR3 nucleotides read TGTGCCAGCAGCGTAGGGTCAAGCTGGAGCTACACCTTC. Protein sequence: CASSVGSSWSYTF.

The V gene is TRBV28, the J gene TRBJ2-5; D may be TRBD2 (6 bases). Trimming removed 6 bases from V and 3 bases from J, with 11 bases in between. The CDR3 consists of 13 residues. Germline V gives CDR1 MDHEN, CDR2 SYDVKM. The CDR3: CASRTRAEETQYF. CDR3 DNA: TGTGCCAGCAGGACTAGGGCGGAAGAGACCCAGTACTTC. The full variable domain, in which reference TRBV28 and TRBJ2-5 provide the parts outside the CDR3, is DVKVTQSSRYLVKRTGEKVFLECVQDMDHENMFWYRQDPGLGLRLIYFSYDVKMKEKGDIPEGYSVSREKKERFSLILESASTNQTSMYLCASRTRAEETQYFGPGTRLLVL.